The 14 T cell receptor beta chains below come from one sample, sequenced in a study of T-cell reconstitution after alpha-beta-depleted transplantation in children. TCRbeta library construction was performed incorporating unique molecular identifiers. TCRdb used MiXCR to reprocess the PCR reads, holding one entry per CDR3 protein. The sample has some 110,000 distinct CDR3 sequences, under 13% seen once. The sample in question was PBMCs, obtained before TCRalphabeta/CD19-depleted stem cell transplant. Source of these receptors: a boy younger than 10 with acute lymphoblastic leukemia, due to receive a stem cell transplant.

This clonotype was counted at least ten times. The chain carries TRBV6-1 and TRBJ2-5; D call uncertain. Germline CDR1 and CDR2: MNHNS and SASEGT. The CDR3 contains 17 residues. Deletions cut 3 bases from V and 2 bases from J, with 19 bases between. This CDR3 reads CASSDWVRRTDQETQYF. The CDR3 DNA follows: TGTGCCAGCAGTGATTGGGTCCGCCGAACAGATCAAGAGACCCAGTACTTC.

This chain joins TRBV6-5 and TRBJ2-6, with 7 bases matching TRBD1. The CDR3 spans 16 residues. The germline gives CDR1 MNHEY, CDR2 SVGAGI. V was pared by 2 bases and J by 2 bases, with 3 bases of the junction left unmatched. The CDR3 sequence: CASSYVTGAGANVLTF. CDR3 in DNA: TGTGCCAGCAGTTACGTTACAGGGGCTGGGGCCAACGTCCTGACTTTC.

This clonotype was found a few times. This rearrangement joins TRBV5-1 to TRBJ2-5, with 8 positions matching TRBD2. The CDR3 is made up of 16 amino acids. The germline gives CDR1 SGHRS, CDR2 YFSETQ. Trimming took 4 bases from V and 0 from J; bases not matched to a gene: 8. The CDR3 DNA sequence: TGCGCCAGCAGCCTTGGGACGGGAGGGTACCAAGAGACCCAGTACTTC. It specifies CASSLGTGGYQETQYF.

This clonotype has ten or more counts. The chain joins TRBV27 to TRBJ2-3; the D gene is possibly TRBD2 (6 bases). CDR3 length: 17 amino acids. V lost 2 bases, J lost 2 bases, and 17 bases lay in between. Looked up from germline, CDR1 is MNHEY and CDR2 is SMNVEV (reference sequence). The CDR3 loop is CASSLGGAHTHTDTQYF. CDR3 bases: TGTGCCAGCAGTTTAGGCGGGGCGCACACACACACAGATACGCAGTATTTT.

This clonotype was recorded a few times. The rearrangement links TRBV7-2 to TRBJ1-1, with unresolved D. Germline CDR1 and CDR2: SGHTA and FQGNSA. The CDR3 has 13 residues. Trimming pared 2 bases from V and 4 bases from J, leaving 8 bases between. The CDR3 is CASSLIGVTEAFF. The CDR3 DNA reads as TGTGCCAGCAGCTTAATCGGGGTCACTGAAGCTTTCTTT.

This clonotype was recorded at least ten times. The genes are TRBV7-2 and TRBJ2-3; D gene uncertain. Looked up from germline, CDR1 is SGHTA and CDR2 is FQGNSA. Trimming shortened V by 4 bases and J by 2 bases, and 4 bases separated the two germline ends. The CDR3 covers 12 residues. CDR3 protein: CASSSYTDTQYF. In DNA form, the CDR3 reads TGTGCCAGCAGCTCCTACACAGATACGCAGTATTTT.

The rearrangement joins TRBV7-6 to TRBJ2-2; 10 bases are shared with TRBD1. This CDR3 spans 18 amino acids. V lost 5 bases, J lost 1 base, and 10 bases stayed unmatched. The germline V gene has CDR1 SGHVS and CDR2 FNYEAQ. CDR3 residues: CASSPFIGQGGNTGELFF. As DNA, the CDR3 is TGTGCCAGCAGCCCCTTTATCGGACAGGGGGGGAACACCGGGGAGCTGTTTTTT.

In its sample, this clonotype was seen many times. The CDR3 coding sequence is TGTGCCAGCAGCTCCGGACTGGGTCAAGAGACCCAGTACTTC. Translated, it gives CASSSGLGQETQYF. The V gene is TRBV7-9, the J gene TRBJ2-5; a weak D match, TRBD2 (5 bases). Germline assignment: CDR1 SEHNR and CDR2 FQNEAQ (reference sequence). The CDR3 length is 14 residues. Trimming cost V 4 bases and J 2 bases, with 11 bases left between them.

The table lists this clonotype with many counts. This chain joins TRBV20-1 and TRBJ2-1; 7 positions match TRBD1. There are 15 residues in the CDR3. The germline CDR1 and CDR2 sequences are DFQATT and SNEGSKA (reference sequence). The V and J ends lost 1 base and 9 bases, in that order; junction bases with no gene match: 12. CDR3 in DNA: TGCAGTGCTAGAGCGACAGGGTCTTGGGTCAGTGAGCAGTTCTTC. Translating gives CSARATGSWVSEQFF.

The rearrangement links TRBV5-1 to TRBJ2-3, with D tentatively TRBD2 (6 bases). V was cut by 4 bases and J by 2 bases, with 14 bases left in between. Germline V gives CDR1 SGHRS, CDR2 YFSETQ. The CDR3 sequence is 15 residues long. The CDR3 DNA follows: TGCGCCAGCAGCGGCGGGACCGACGACACAGATACGCAGTATTTT. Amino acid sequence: CASSGGTDDTDTQYF.

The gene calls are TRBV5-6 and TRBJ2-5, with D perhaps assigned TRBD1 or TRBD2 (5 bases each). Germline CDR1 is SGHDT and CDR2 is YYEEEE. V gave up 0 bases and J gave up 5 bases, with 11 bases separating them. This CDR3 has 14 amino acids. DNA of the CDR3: TGTGCCAGCAGCTTGGAACAGGACTGGGAGACCCAGTACTTC. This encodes CASSLEQDWETQYF.

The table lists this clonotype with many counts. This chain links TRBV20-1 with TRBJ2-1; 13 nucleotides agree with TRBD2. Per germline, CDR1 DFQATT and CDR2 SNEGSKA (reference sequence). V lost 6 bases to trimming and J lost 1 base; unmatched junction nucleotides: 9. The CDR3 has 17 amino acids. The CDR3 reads CSAVGLAGVISYNEQFF. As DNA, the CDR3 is TGCAGTGCCGTTGGACTAGCGGGAGTGATATCCTACAATGAGCAGTTCTTC.

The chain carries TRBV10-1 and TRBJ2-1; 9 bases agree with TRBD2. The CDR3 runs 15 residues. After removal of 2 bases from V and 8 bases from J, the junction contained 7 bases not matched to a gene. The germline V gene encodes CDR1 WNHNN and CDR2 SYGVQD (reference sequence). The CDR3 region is CASSELLAGFDEQFF. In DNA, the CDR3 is TGCGCCAGCAGTGAGCTCCTAGCGGGATTCGATGAGCAGTTCTTC.

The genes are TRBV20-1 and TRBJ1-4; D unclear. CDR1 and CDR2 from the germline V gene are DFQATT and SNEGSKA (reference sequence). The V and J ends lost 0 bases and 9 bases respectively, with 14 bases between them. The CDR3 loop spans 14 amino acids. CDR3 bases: TGCAGTGCTAGAGATTCTTGGCGTCTGAAAAAACTGTTTTTT. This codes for CSARDSWRLKKLFF.